This entry is about one T cell receptor (beta chain). The antigen this receptor binds is unknown. Base qualities are not at hand, and no much larger clone is one base apart. The record originates from a study of CD8 T cells in ankylosing spondylitis (dated by TCRdb to 2015 to 2018). Broadly, across the study: T cell receptor beta repertoires were profiled in healthy donors and ankylosing spondylitis patients so that disease-linked TCR variants could be found. Peripheral blood was sampled, and synovial fluid was additionally collected from ankylosing spondylitis patients. The whole study cohort included 108 healthy donors and 20 to 25 ankylosing spondylitis patients.

TCRdb lists the instrument as Illumina HiSeq 2500. Quantitative 5'-RACE with molecular barcodes was used to prepare TCR beta libraries. Per the original workflow: To identify disease-linked TCR variants, a new computational method was used, one built on a probabilistic model of VDJ rearrangement. The public reads were quality trimmed at Q25 with fastp and then assembled into clones with MiXCR by TCRdb, keeping productive beta chains. All rows with the same CDR3 protein become a single entry with the most common DNA and genes. In this record, the V and J calls reflect TCRdb's handling and not the investigators' own analysis. The sample has about 360,000 distinct CDR3 sequences on record, 20% to 25% of them singletons. About an eighth of the sample lies in the top ten. Results and caveats for the whole study, not just this receptor: Blood from ankylosing spondylitis patients appeared to be characterized by a TCR beta motif made up of under ten highly homologous amino acid variants. Significant enrichment of the disease-linked clones was reported in matched synovial fluid samples from ankylosing spondylitis patients. Some motif variants were previously reported in synovial fluid and blood of reactive arthritis patients, suggesting common disease-initiation mechanisms. The disease-linked clones showed a CD8+ phenotype and occurred at relatively low frequencies in peripheral blood.

Trimming at the junction amounts to 6 bases on V and 5 bases on J, and the germline ends lie 15 bases apart. There are 14 amino acids in the CDR3, from cysteine to phenylalanine inclusive. The only DNA kept is the CDR3, 42 bases in frame from the first base. In the germline V gene (reference sequence), CDR1 corresponds to SEHNR and CDR2 to FQNEAQ. Sequencing was done on a sample of blood, either unsorted or a sorted T cell fraction (not recorded which). The chain uses TRBV7-9 and TRBJ2-3; the D segment cannot be called with confidence. This receptor was obtained from a male donor with ankylosing spondylitis or in good health (not recorded which). The CDR3 has the sequence CASSFSDYLDTQYF. The nucleotides are TGTGCCAGCAGTTTCTCAGATTACTTAGATACGCAGTATTTT.